One sample yielded the 20 T cell receptor beta chains listed below, sequenced in a study of CD8 T cells in ankylosing spondylitis. TCRdb reprocessed the 5' RACE reads via MiXCR and lists one record per CDR3 protein. Found here are fewer than 25,000 distinct CDR3 sequences, roughly 13% of them singletons; the top ten hold about a third. The sequencing input was blood. These TCRs come from a male donor with ankylosing spondylitis or in good health (not recorded which).

The genes are TRBV12-3 or TRBV12-4 and TRBJ2-1, with a tentative D call TRBD2 (5 bases). Trimming shortened V by 6 bases and J by 2 bases, and 11 bases separated the two germline ends. This CDR3 contains 14 residues. The CDR3 region has the DNA TGTGCCAGCAGGGGTGGAGGACCCTACAATGAGCAGTTCTTC. Translating it yields CASRGGGPYNEQFF.

This sequence joins TRBV14 and TRBJ2-7; 8 bases match TRBD2. CDR3 length: 14 amino acids. Germline trimming cut 6 bases from V and 4 bases from J; bases unmatched to any gene: 8. The germline gives CDR1 SGHDN, CDR2 FVKESK. CDR3: CASRPGGGSYEQYF. The CDR3 DNA sequence: TGTGCCAGCAGACCGGGAGGGGGGTCGTACGAGCAGTACTTC.

The chain employs TRBV6-2 or TRBV6-3 and TRBJ2-1, with D perhaps matching TRBD1 (5 bases). The CDR3 is made up of 18 amino acids. The germline V and J ends were trimmed by 5 bases and 15 bases, with 35 bases remaining between them. CDR1 is MNHEY, CDR2 SVGEGT, per germline. CDR3 protein: CASSPRRQSSYSREQGFF. The CDR3 nucleotides are TGTGCCAGCAGTCCTCGGCGGCAAAGCAGTTACTCCAGAGAGCAGGGGTTCTTC.

The V and J genes are TRBV12-3 or TRBV12-4 and TRBJ2-2, with 8 bases identical to TRBD2. CDR3 length equals 14 residues. With V trimmed by 5 bases and J by 9 bases, 8 bases remained unmatched. The CDR3 DNA reads TGTGCCAGCAGTCAACTAGCGGAGGTCAGGGAGCTGTTTTTT. This sequence encodes CASSQLAEVRELFF.

In its sample, this clonotype was seen many times. CDR3 residues: CASSLGGILDEQYF. The CDR3 region has the DNA TGTGCCAGCAGCTTAGGGGGGATTCTCGACGAGCAGTACTTC. The chain couples TRBV7-2 to TRBJ2-7, with D perhaps given as TRBD1 or TRBD2 (5 bases each). The CDR3 covers 14 residues. Germline assignment: CDR1 SGHTA and CDR2 FQGNSA. V was trimmed by 1 base and J by 5 bases, leaving 12 bases between them. The complete variable domain, with remaining parts taken from reference TRBV7-2 and TRBJ2-7, reads GAGVSQSPSNKVTEKGKDVELRCDPISGHTALYWYRQSLGQGLEFLIYFQGNSAPDKSGLPSDRFSAERTGGSVSTLTIQRTQQEDSAVYLCASSLGGILDEQYFGPGTRLTVT.

At least ten counts were recorded for this clonotype. V usage is TRBV28 and J usage is TRBJ2-2, with TRBD2 matching over 8 bases. CDR1 is MDHEN, CDR2 SYDVKM, per germline. The CDR3 covers 14 residues. The V segment lost 8 bases and the J segment 1 base; nucleotides outside the gene matches: 3. The chain's CDR3 is CASLSGGNTGELFF. DNA of the CDR3: TGTGCCAGCTTAAGCGGGGGGAACACCGGGGAGCTGTTTTTT.

CDR3 nucleotides: TGCAGCGTTGGGGAGCAGGGGGGCTACCTGAACACTGAAGCTTTCTTT. Translated, it gives CSVGEQGGYLNTEAFF. V usage is TRBV29-1 and J usage is TRBJ1-1; 7 positions match TRBD1. Losses at the gene ends were 4 bases for V and 0 bases for J; bases not matched to a gene: 11. There are 16 residues in the CDR3. Germline lookup yields CDR1 SQVTM and CDR2 ANQGSEA.

The chain links TRBV7-9 to TRBJ2-3; D call uncertain. Trimming removed 4 bases from V and 6 bases from J, with 8 bases in between. This CDR3 is built from 12 residues. Germline-derived CDR1 and CDR2 are SEHNR and FQNEAQ (reference sequence). CDR3 nucleotides: TGTGCCAGCAGCTCGGACCGGGATACGCAGTATTTT. Translating it yields CASSSDRDTQYF.

In this sample, this clonotype turned up many times. CDR3 DNA sequence: TGCAGTGCTCCCCGAGGACAGGGCTCCTACGAGCAGTACGTC. Protein sequence: CSAPRGQGSYEQYV. This rearrangement joins TRBV20-1 to TRBJ2-7, with TRBD1 matching over 8 bases. The J segment lost 0 bases and the V segment lost 5 bases, leaving 6 bases of the junction unmatched. Germline lookup yields CDR1 DFQATT and CDR2 SNEGSKA (reference sequence). This CDR3 region has 14 residues.

This clonotype turned up a few times. CDR3 coding DNA: TGTGCCAGCAGCCCGGGACGATTAAAAGAGACCCAGTACTTC. Protein product: CASSPGRLKETQYF. The rearrangement links TRBV7-2 to TRBJ2-5; perhaps D is TRBD1 or TRBD2 (5 bases each). Germline V gene data show CDR1 as SGHTA and CDR2 as FQGNSA. Trimming shortened V by 5 bases and J by 3 bases, and 13 bases separated the two germline ends. The CDR3 contains 14 residues. Supplemented by reference TRBV7-2 and TRBJ2-5, the full variable domain reads GAGVSQSPSNKVTEKGKDVELRCDPISGHTALYWYRQSLGQGLEFLIYFQGNSAPDKSGLPSDRFSAERTGGSVSTLTIQRTQQEDSAVYLCASSPGRLKETQYFGPGTRLLVL.

The V call is TRBV20-1, the J call TRBJ2-5, with 7 bases aligning to TRBD2. This CDR3 is 12 amino acids long. Germline values: CDR1 DFQATT, CDR2 SNEGSKA (reference sequence). The ends lost 6 bases at V and 5 bases at J; junction bases unmatched: 6. The chain's CDR3 is CSALAEGETQYF. As DNA, the CDR3 is TGCAGTGCGCTAGCGGAGGGGGAGACCCAGTACTTC.

This clonotype was counted at least ten times. The chain uses TRBV4-1 and TRBJ2-2; the match to TRBD2 covers 7 bases. Per the germline V gene, CDR1 is MGHRA and CDR2 is YSYEKL. This CDR3 is built from 19 residues. V trimming: 5 bases; J trimming: 1 base; junction bases outside the gene matches: 16. CDR3 amino acids: CASSRIGLDVLLNTGELFF. The CDR3 bases are TGCGCCAGCAGCAGGATCGGACTAGACGTCCTATTGAACACCGGGGAGCTGTTTTTT.

This clonotype has a count of ten or more. The chain is built from TRBV7-9 and TRBJ2-2, with 8 bases aligning to TRBD1. Looked up from germline, CDR1 is SEHNR and CDR2 is FQNEAQ (reference sequence). V was pared by 0 bases and J by 3 bases, with 6 bases of the junction left unmatched. The CDR3 is made up of 17 amino acids. CDR3 region: CASSLAGQDIYTGELFF. CDR3 DNA sequence: TGTGCCAGCAGCTTAGCGGGACAGGACATTTACACCGGGGAGCTGTTTTTT.

CDR3 residues: CASSSFSHGELFF. Here the CDR3 DNA reads TGTGCCAGCAGCTCATTCAGTCACGGGGAGCTGTTTTTT. The chain uses TRBV7-9 and TRBJ2-2; D is unclear. This CDR3 contains 13 residues. Germline V gene lookup returns CDR1 SEHNR and CDR2 FQNEAQ (reference sequence). Trimming took 4 bases from V and 7 from J, leaving 10 bases between them.

Many counts were recorded for this clonotype. CDR3 nucleotide sequence: TGTGCCAGCAGCCCAGGACTAGCGGACTACACAGATACGCAGTATTTT. Translating it yields CASSPGLADYTDTQYF. The gene calls are TRBV9 and TRBJ2-3; TRBD2 matches at 10 bases. The CDR3 length is 16 residues. Germline loops: CDR1 SGDLS, CDR2 YYNGEE. Trimming cost V 4 bases and J 2 bases; bases outside gene matches: 7.

This clonotype was observed a handful of times. This chain uses TRBV3-1 with TRBJ2-7, with D possibly being TRBD2 (5 bases). CDR3 length: 15 amino acids. With 1 base removed from V and 2 bases from J, the gap between germline ends came to 12 bases. Germline assignment: CDR1 LGHDT and CDR2 YNNKEL (reference sequence). CDR3: CASSQGDSVAYEQYF. As DNA, the CDR3 is TGTGCCAGCAGCCAAGGAGATAGCGTAGCCTACGAGCAGTACTTC.

This clonotype appeared many times. This sequence joins TRBV7-9 and TRBJ2-1, with D possibly being TRBD1 (5 bases). Germline CDR1 and CDR2: SEHNR and FQNEAQ (reference sequence). The ends were cut back, 9 bases at V and 3 bases at J, with 15 bases in the middle. The length of the CDR3 is 14 residues. DNA for the CDR3: TGTGCCAGTAAGACAGAAGACGACTACAATGAGCAGTTCTTC. Translating it yields CASKTEDDYNEQFF.

CDR3 DNA sequence: TGCAGCGTTGAAGGGGGGGAGGGGATGGAAAACATTCAGTACTTC. Translating it yields CSVEGGEGMENIQYF. The chain has TRBV29-1 and TRBJ2-4; 7 bases are a match to TRBD2. Germline assignment: CDR1 SQVTM and CDR2 ANQGSEA. The length of the CDR3 is 15 residues. V lost 1 base and J lost 5; bases outside the gene matches: 8.

The sample holds a few counts of this clonotype. The rearrangement uses TRBV25-1 and TRBJ2-2; D is unclear. Germline-derived CDR1 and CDR2 are MGHDK and SYGVNS. V lost 1 base to trimming and J lost 7 bases, with 10 bases between them. The CDR3 sequence is 14 residues long. This CDR3 is CASSESAPYGELFF. CDR3 DNA: TGTGCCAGCAGTGAATCGGCCCCGTACGGGGAGCTGTTTTTT.

This clonotype was seen just once. V is TRBV30 and J is TRBJ1-6, with D tentatively TRBD1 (5 bases). Germline lookup yields CDR1 GTSNPN and CDR2 SVGIG (reference sequence). The CDR3 spans 13 residues. Trimming cost V 0 bases and J 8 bases, with 8 bases left between them. The CDR3 nucleotides read TGTGCCTGGAGTGTAACCAGGGATTCACCCCTCCACTTT. This codes for CAWSVTRDSPLHF.